This is a list of T cell receptor beta chains from one sample in a study of shared clonotypes between healthy human individuals. Using immunoSEQ multiplex PCR, the repertoire was profiled, and TCRdb retains in-frame clones only, with some absent. Found here are about 1.1 million clones, 78% of them singletons; the top ten hold approximately 0.5%. The sequenced material came from memory CD4+ T cells from PBMCs. The receptors were sampled from a man between 18 and 35 years old in good health. Some clones in this sample may be carry-over from other donors' samples. Each CDR3 is given with its conserved first and last residue. The D gene is left open where the match is weak. Clone size appears in some rows only: once, few, many, or a class for an expanded clone.

j_gene	abundance	d_gene	v_gene	CDR3aa	CDR3nt
TRBJ2-1	NA	TRBD2	TRBV7-9	CASSSGLAENNEQFF	TGTGCCAGCAGCTCGGGACTAGCGGAGAACAATGAGCAGTTCTTC
TRBJ1-1	NA	TRBD1	TRBV28	CASSQLPGQGNTEAFF	TGTGCCAGCAGCCAACTACCCGGACAGGGTAACACTGAAGCTTTCTTT
TRBJ2-7	NA	NA	TRBV7-2	CASSLAPRGAVPYEQYF	TGTGCCAGCAGCTTAGCGCCCAGGGGCGCGGTCCCCTACGAGCAGTACTTC
TRBJ2-5	NA	NA	TRBV28	CASSPPGPRWYF	TGTGCCAGCAGTCCACCCGGACCGCGGTGGTACTTC
TRBJ1-3	many	NA	TRBV28	CASLDPGSGNTIYF	TGTGCCAGCTTGGACCCCGGCTCTGGAAACACCATATATTTT
TRBJ1-2	NA	TRBD1	TRBV4-1	CATGRDSGIRSGGYTF	TGCGCCACAGGGAGGGACAGCGGGATTCGAAGTGGTGGCTACACCTTC
TRBJ2-1	NA	NA	TRBV5-1	CASALVSGSYNEQFF	TGCGCCAGCGCTTTGGTTAGCGGCTCCTACAATGAGCAGTTCTTC
TRBJ2-2	NA	NA	TRBV21-1	CATRGPPPNTGELFF	TGTGCCACCCGAGGGCCTCCACCGAACACCGGGGAGCTGTTTTTT
TRBJ1-4	NA	TRBD1	TRBV10-3	CAISEFLGTGGEKLFF	TGTGCCATCAGTGAGTTCCTCGGGACAGGGGGTGAAAAACTGTTTTTT
TRBJ2-7	NA	TRBD1	TRBV5-4	CASGQQGKDGQYF	TGTGCCAGCGGTCAACAGGGGAAGGACGGGCAGTACTTC
TRBJ1-1	NA	NA	TRBV5-1	CASSFRGIAEAFF	TGCGCCAGCAGCTTTCGGGGTATAGCTGAAGCTTTCTTT
TRBJ2-5	many	NA	TRBV7-2	CASSINMGGETQYF	TGTGCCAGCAGCATCAACATGGGTGGGGAGACCCAGTACTTC
TRBJ2-1	NA	TRBD2	TRBV5-6	CASSLVVAGGIYNEQFF	TGTGCCAGCAGCTTGGTTGTAGCGGGAGGGATATACAATGAGCAGTTCTTC
TRBJ2-7	NA	NA	TRBV4-3	CASSQDRGIGRYEQYF	TGCGCCAGCAGCCAAGATCGAGGGATAGGGCGCTACGAGCAGTACTTC
TRBJ2-7	NA	NA	TRBV7-2	CASSLAQRANYEQYF	TGTGCCAGCAGCTTAGCACAGCGGGCGAACTACGAGCAGTACTTC
TRBJ1-2	NA	NA	TRBV18	CASSPGDGYTF	TGTGCCAGCTCACCAGGAGATGGCTACACCTTC
TRBJ2-1	NA	NA	TRBV5-4	CASSSRRDNEQFF	TGTGCCAGCAGCAGCAGAAGGGACAATGAGCAGTTCTTC
TRBJ2-2	few	NA	TRBV21-1	CASSKAGEGLAGNTGELFF	TGTGCCAGCAGCAAAGCTGGAGAGGGACTAGCGGGGAACACCGGGGAGCTGTTTTTT
TRBJ2-2	NA	TRBD1	TRBV11-2	CASSPMGQGHGGELFF	TGTGCCAGCAGCCCGATGGGACAGGGCCATGGCGGGGAGCTGTTTTTT
TRBJ2-2	NA	NA	TRBV7-3	CASSELGPGELFF	TGTGCCAGCAGTGAGTTAGGCCCCGGGGAGCTGTTTTTT
TRBJ2-7	few	TRBD1	TRBV5-1	CASSLWTGPREQYF	TGCGCCAGCAGCTTGTGGACAGGGCCGCGGGAGCAGTACTTC
TRBJ2-7	NA	TRBD2	TRBV28	CASSFLDGGRGRHEQYF	TGTGCCAGCAGTTTCCTTGACGGGGGGAGAGGAAGACACGAGCAGTACTTC
TRBJ2-5	NA	NA	TRBV14	CASSQGTGTHQETQYF	TGTGCCAGCAGCCAAGGCACCGGGACCCATCAAGAGACCCAGTACTTC
TRBJ1-1	few	NA	TRBV5-1	CASRGQGNTEAFF	TGCGCCAGCAGGGGGCAGGGGAACACTGAAGCTTTCTTT